Following are 8 T cell receptor beta chains from one sample sequenced in a study of regulatory T cells in long-lasting Graves disease. Construction of the TCR beta libraries employed iRepertoire HTBI primers in conjunction with Arm-PCR of CDR3 regions. TCRdb re-called the multiplex PCR reads through MiXCR, storing one row per CDR3 protein. The sample lists hundreds of thousands of distinct CDR3 sequences; 16% were seen once. Time point defined: newly diagnosed GD, antithyroid drugs for less than 3 months. PBMCs provided the RNA from which the TCR library was made. This same sample was also taken into another study, of T cells in Graves' hyperthyroidism and ophthalmopathy.

The material sequenced was peripheral blood mononuclear cells (PBMCs), taken at new diagnosis, from a patient treated with antithyroid drugs. The receptors were gathered from a woman younger than 45 with Graves disease.

About this clonotype itself: At one of its ends the junction is not consistent with the germline gene, which may arise from a read error. J is TRBJ1-3 and V is TRBV7-9, with unresolved D. This CDR3 spans 16 amino acids. Looked up from germline, CDR1 is SEHNR and CDR2 is FQNEAQ (reference sequence). Here the CDR3 DNA reads TGTGCCAGCAGCTTAGACCCGGTCCGGACCGGAAACACCACATATTTT. Its protein is CASSLDPVRTGNTTYF.

The rearrangement links TRBV18 to TRBJ2-7; tentative D call: TRBD1 (5 bases). V gave up 2 bases and J gave up 5 bases, with 19 bases separating them. The CDR3 loop spans 16 amino acids. Per the germline V gene, CDR1 is KGHSH and CDR2 is LQKENI. CDR3 sequence reads: CASSPEQDIKSHEQYF. The CDR3 nucleotides are TGTGCCAGCTCACCAGAACAGGACATTAAATCCCACGAGCAGTACTTC.

This clonotype was seen ten or more times. Here the CDR3 DNA reads TGTGCCAGCAGCCCCTCCCCCGTAGGCAGGGGGTATCACGAGCAGTACTTC. Translating it yields CASSPSPVGRGYHEQYF. The rearrangement joins TRBV6-1 to TRBJ2-7; 7 bases are a match to TRBD1. The CDR3 is made up of 17 amino acids. Trimming took 6 bases from V and 5 from J; bases not matched to a gene: 19. The germline V gene has CDR1 MNHNS and CDR2 SASEGT.

There are many counts of this clonotype. The rearrangement uses TRBV7-9 and TRBJ2-7, with TRBD1 matching 8 bases. The CDR3 is 13 amino acids. Germline V gene lookup returns CDR1 SEHNR and CDR2 FQNEAQ (reference sequence). The V segment lost 5 bases and the J segment 5 bases; nucleotides outside the gene matches: 5. The CDR3 bases are TGTGCCAGCAGCCGTGGACAGGGTGACGAGCAGTACTTC. Its translation is CASSRGQGDEQYF.

This clonotype appeared many times. The genes are TRBV20-1 and TRBJ1-1; D gene unclear. Trimming pared 5 bases from V and 0 bases from J, leaving 13 bases between. Per germline, CDR1 DFQATT and CDR2 SNEGSKA (reference sequence). The CDR3 length is 14 residues. CDR3 sequence: CSALYSNLNTEAFF. Here the CDR3 DNA reads TGCAGTGCTCTATATTCGAATTTGAACACTGAAGCTTTCTTT.

This clonotype was counted ten times or more. This could be a read error, since a much larger clone is one nucleotide away. The chain employs TRBV2 and TRBJ2-1; D remains unclear. The germline V gene encodes CDR1 SNHLY and CDR2 FYNNEI. Deletions cut 7 bases from V and 0 bases from J, with 1 base between. The CDR3 loop spans 11 amino acids. The CDR3 nucleotides read TGTGCCAGCAACTCCTACAATGAGCAGTTCTTC. Its protein product is CASNSYNEQFF.

In its sample, this clonotype was seen many times. The chain uses TRBV7-9 and TRBJ2-1; TRBD2 is a possible D gene (6 bases). Germline V gene sequence: CDR1 SEHNR, CDR2 FQNEAQ (reference sequence). The V end lost 5 bases, the J end lost 0 bases, and 11 bases lay between the germline ends. The CDR3 loop spans 15 amino acids. CDR3 DNA sequence: TGTGCCAGCAGCCTTAGCGGTAACTCCTACAATGAGCAGTTCTTC. Translating it yields CASSLSGNSYNEQFF.

The chain is built from TRBV24-1 and TRBJ1-5; maybe TRBD1 (6 bases). Germline V gives CDR1 KGHDR, CDR2 SFDVKD. This CDR3 contains 16 residues. The V end was cut by 3 bases, the J end by 4 bases, with 15 bases between. CDR3 sequence: CATSDPGQPANQPQHF. Written as DNA, the CDR3 is TGTGCCACCAGTGATCCCGGACAGCCGGCTAATCAGCCCCAGCATTTT.